This is a list of T cell receptor beta chains from one sample in a study of blood T cell repertoires in COVID-19. Using immunoSEQ multiplex PCR, the repertoire was profiled, and TCRdb retains in-frame clones only, with some absent. The profile shows approximately 300,000 clones, more than 85% of them singletons. Sequenced: peripheral blood. These receptors all stem from a man in his forties with acute or convalescent COVID-19. The CDR3 runs from the conserved cysteine through the conserved F or W. Each record gives: J gene, V gene, D gene, clone size, CDR3 DNA, CDR3 protein. A D gene is named only where the DNA matches it firmly. Clone size, where shown, is once, few, many, or a class for clones that have expanded.

TRBJ2-2	TRBV7-8	NA	NA	TGTGCCAGCAGCCCTAGGGTGGGGGCGCGACGGACAGGGGAGCTGTTTTTT	CASSPRVGARRTGELFF
TRBJ1-1	TRBV2	NA	NA	TGTGCCAGCAGTGCAGGGGCCCTTACTGAAGCTTTCTTT	CASSAGALTEAFF
TRBJ2-7	TRBV5-6	NA	once	TGTGCCAGCAGCTTGGCCGGGTCCCCCTCCTACGAGCAGTACTTC	CASSLAGSPSYEQYF
TRBJ1-1	TRBV5-1	TRBD1	once	TGCGCCAGCAGCTTACAGGGGGGTTTGAACACTGAAGCTTTCTTT	CASSLQGGLNTEAFF
TRBJ1-5	TRBV13	NA	once	TGTGCCAGCAGCTTAGGGAGGGGGGCACAGGGAGGGAATCAGCCCCAGCATTTT	CASSLGRGAQGGNQPQHF
TRBJ1-1	TRBV3-1/TRBV3-2	TRBD1	NA	TGTGCCAGCAGCCTTCCCGGGACAGGGGCTGCTTTCTTT	CASSLPGTGAAFF
TRBJ2-1	TRBV2	NA	once	TGTGCCAGCAGTGAAAATTTGCACTCCGAGCAGTTCTTC	CASSENLHSEQFF
TRBJ1-5	TRBV6-1	NA	once	TGTGCCAGCAGTCTCCCCATAATGAGGAATCAGCCCCAGCATTTT	CASSLPIMRNQPQHF
TRBJ1-5	TRBV6-1	TRBD1	NA	TGTGCCAGCAGTGGGGACAGGGCGCAGCCCCAGCATTTT	CASSGDRAQPQHF
TRBJ2-7	TRBV27	NA	NA	TGTGCCAGCAGTTCCCTTACCGCTAACTACGAGCAGTACTTC	CASSSLTANYEQYF